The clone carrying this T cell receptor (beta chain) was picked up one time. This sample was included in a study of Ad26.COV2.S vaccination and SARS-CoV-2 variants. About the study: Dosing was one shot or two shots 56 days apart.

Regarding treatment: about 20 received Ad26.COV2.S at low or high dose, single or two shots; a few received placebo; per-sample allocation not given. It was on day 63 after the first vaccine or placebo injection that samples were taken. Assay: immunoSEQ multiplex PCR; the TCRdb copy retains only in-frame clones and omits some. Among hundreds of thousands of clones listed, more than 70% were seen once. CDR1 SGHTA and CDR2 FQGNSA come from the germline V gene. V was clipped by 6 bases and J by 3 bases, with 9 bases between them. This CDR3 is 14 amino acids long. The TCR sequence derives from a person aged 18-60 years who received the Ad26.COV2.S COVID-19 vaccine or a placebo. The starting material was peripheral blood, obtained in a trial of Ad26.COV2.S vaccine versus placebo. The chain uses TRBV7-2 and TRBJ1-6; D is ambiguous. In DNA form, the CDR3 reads TGTGCCAGCAGTTCAAGGAACTATAATTCACCCCTCCACTTT. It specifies CASSSRNYNSPLHF.